This T cell receptor (beta chain) was sequenced in a study of blood T cell repertoires in COVID-19 (dated by TCRdb to about 2020). Turning to the overall study: Collaborator samples came from the United States, Italy and Spain and covered acute and convalescent phases of COVID-19. Sample metadata almost always included a de-identified subject ID, COVID-19 status, age in years and sex. The repertoires were released in a freely available public database meant as a resource for research on the immune response to SARS-CoV-2. The dataset comprised deeply sampled blood TCRbeta repertoires from subjects exposed to, actively infected with, or recovered from COVID-19. Samples came from the ongoing ImmuneRACE study (first 160 participants) plus 1,254 subjects from 6 global collaborators. Where available, HLA class I and class II types were taken from metadata supplied by the sample provider and were not determined by assay-based typing. The prospective study material was composed of cDNA or gDNA derived from T cells, B-cell-depleted T cells, or PBMCs. Here is what the overall study found, with its caveats: Clinical and demographic metadata were provided uncurated, with the amount varying by source and participant.

TCRbeta CDR3 regions were amplified from genomic DNA by means of the immunoSEQ Assay, a bias-controlled multiplex PCR. Per the authors' processing: Within the assay, amplification of reference gene primers was used to estimate how many nucleated cells each sample contained. To quantify the absolute abundance of each unique TCRbeta CDR3 rearrangement, sequence reads were collapsed and filtered. For each sample, productive Simpson clonality was calculated as the square root of Simpson's diversity index over productive rearrangements. The table comes from immuneACCESS by way of TCRdb, which keeps in-frame sequences with V and J called. Part of the clones is missing from these tables; in studies checked, under half for an unresolved V gene and the rest for unknown reasons. Clone size and the V and J calls come from that table; the DNA yielded D and trimming. This sample comprises over 300,000 clones, around 89% of them detected only once. Of the sample, 0.95% to 1.5% is held by the ten largest clones.

Whole blood was collected in K2EDTA tubes by collaborating institutions according to the institutions' own protocols. For TCRbeta analysis, collaborator samples were shipped as frozen whole blood, as isolated PBMCs, or as DNA extracted from either sample type. About this clone itself: Its antigen is not yet known. Per-nucleotide qualities are absent, and no much larger clonotype sits a single base away.

This receptor was identified in a man in his forties with acute or convalescent COVID-19. Sequenced input: peripheral blood.

CDR3 region: CASSPTSGTYGYGYTF. The base sequence is TGTGCCAGCAGTCCCACCTCCGGGACTTATGGGTATGGCTACACCTTC. The sequence joins TRBV28 to TRBJ1-2, and possibly TRBD1, on 5 matching bases. The germline V gene provides CDR1 MDHEN and CDR2 SYDVKM. From its cysteine to its phenylalanine, the CDR3 spans 16 amino acids. Only the CDR3 DNA is retained, 48 bases long and in frame from the first base. The V and J ends are trimmed by 5 bases and 5 bases, leaving 21 bases between them.